The 27 T cell receptor beta chains given below trace back to one sample, sequenced in a study of T cells after yellow fever vaccination. TCRdb passed the 5' RACE reads through MiXCR, listing each CDR3 protein once. This table has approximately 350,000 distinct CDR3 sequences, about 9.9% appearing once. Sample: PBMCs, taken on the day of the first yellow fever vaccination. These receptors originate from a man aged 18-30 years who received the YFV17D yellow fever vaccine.

This sequence joins TRBV4-2 and TRBJ1-2; 7 positions agree with TRBD1. J gave up 5 bases and V 0 bases, and 9 bases lay outside the gene matches. This CDR3 spans 16 amino acids. Looked up from germline, CDR1 is LGHNA and CDR2 is YNFKEQ. The CDR3: CASSQDRGGGRYGYTF. Written as DNA, the CDR3 is TGTGCCAGCAGCCAAGATCGAGGAGGGGGCAGATATGGCTACACCTTC.

The chain links TRBV7-4 to TRBJ2-1, with D hard to call. CDR1 and CDR2 from the germline V gene are SGHVT and SQSDAQ. The V and J ends lost 10 bases and 9 bases respectively, with 28 bases between them. The CDR3 has 16 amino acids. The CDR3 sequence is CATCQVTGENSGEQFF. CDR3 nucleotide sequence: TGTGCCACCTGCCAAGTGACCGGAGAGAACTCGGGTGAGCAGTTCTTC.

This clonotype turned up a few times. The V gene is TRBV18, the J gene TRBJ1-2; no clear D. CDR1 and CDR2 from the germline V gene are KGHSH and LQKENI. V was cut by 6 bases and J by 8 bases, with 22 bases left in between. The CDR3 contains 15 residues. The CDR3: CASSGKRSSLRGYTF. The CDR3 DNA reads TGTGCCAGCTCCGGGAAGCGGTCGAGTCTGCGGGGCTACACCTTC.

This clonotype was seen many times. V usage is TRBV7-2 and J usage is TRBJ2-7; D remains ambiguous. The CDR3 is made up of 13 amino acids. V was pared by 2 bases and J by 2 bases, with 7 bases between. CDR1 SGHTA and CDR2 FQGNSA come from the germline V gene. In DNA form, the CDR3 reads TGTGCCAGCAGCTTAAACTCCCCCTACGAGCAGTACGTC. It translates to CASSLNSPYEQYV.

The chain is built from TRBV6-5 and TRBJ2-2, with 7 bases lining up with TRBD2. Germline V gives CDR1 MNHEY, CDR2 SVGAGI. V was clipped by 2 bases and J by 7 bases; unmatched bases: 4. The CDR3 runs 14 residues. This chain's CDR3 is CASSYPPSGGELFF. The CDR3 DNA reads TGTGCCAGCAGTTACCCCCCTAGCGGCGGGGAGCTGTTTTTT.

The V and J genes are TRBV4-1 and TRBJ1-1; 7 bases line up with TRBD1. Germline CDR1 and CDR2: MGHRA and YSYEKL. Germline trimming cut 3 bases from V and 4 bases from J; bases unmatched to any gene: 8. This CDR3 has 15 residues. The CDR3 region is CASSHPTGAVTEAFF. The CDR3 DNA follows: TGCGCCAGCAGCCATCCTACAGGGGCTGTCACTGAAGCTTTCTTT.

The J gene is TRBJ2-3, the V gene TRBV9, with 12 bases identical to TRBD1. V was clipped by 0 bases and J by 4 bases; unmatched bases: 3. The CDR3 spans 16 residues. Germline lookup yields CDR1 SGDLS and CDR2 YYNGEE. The CDR3 DNA sequence: TGTGCCAGCAGCGTAGTAGGGACAGGGGGCGCAGATACGCAGTATTTT. Translating gives CASSVVGTGGADTQYF.

This sequence joins TRBV12-3 or TRBV12-4 and TRBJ2-7; the match to TRBD1 covers 7 bases. The CDR3 is 14 amino acids. The V segment lost 2 bases and the J segment 5 bases; nucleotides outside the gene matches: 6. This CDR3 reads CASSLRYRGDEQYF. The CDR3 DNA sequence: TGTGCCAGCAGTTTACGGTACAGGGGCGACGAGCAGTACTTC.

The table lists this clonotype with a count of one. A clone one base away is much larger, so this may be a read error. The chain recombines TRBV12-3 or TRBV12-4 with TRBJ2-4, with TRBD1 as a possible D gene (5 bases). Between the trimmed V and J ends, which lost 6 bases and 4 bases, there was a span of 13 bases. The CDR3 has 14 residues. CDR3 in DNA: TGTGCCAGCAGCTACGGGTCAGGGAAAAACATTCAGTACTTC. Translation: CASSYGSGKNIQYF.

This clonotype has ten or more counts. The J gene is TRBJ2-5, the V gene TRBV7-9, with D possibly being TRBD1 (6 bases). The V end was cut by 5 bases, the J end by 0 bases, with 13 bases between. Looked up from germline, CDR1 is SEHNR and CDR2 is FQNEAQ (reference sequence). The CDR3 covers 15 residues. The CDR3 DNA reads as TGTGCCAGCAGCCCTAGGACAGCGTACCAAGAGACCCAGTACTTC. It codes for CASSPRTAYQETQYF.

V gene TRBV12-3 or TRBV12-4 combines with J gene TRBJ2-7; no definite D call. The V gene lost 6 bases and the J gene lost 4 bases, with 13 bases spanning the gap. The CDR3 sequence is 13 residues long. This CDR3 reads CASSSGSLYEQYF. DNA for the CDR3: TGTGCCAGCAGCTCAGGATCTTTATACGAGCAGTACTTC.

The chain uses TRBV6-2 or TRBV6-3 and TRBJ1-5; D gene uncertain. Per the germline V gene, CDR1 is MNHEY and CDR2 is SVGEGT. This CDR3 spans 14 amino acids. V was trimmed by 2 bases and J by 6 bases, leaving 11 bases between them. The CDR3 coding sequence is TGTGCCAGCAGTTACAACCGGGCGGCTCAGCCCCAGCATTTT. It encodes CASSYNRAAQPQHF.

The chain couples TRBV20-1 to TRBJ2-2, with D possibly TRBD1 on 6 matching bases. CDR3 length equals 15 residues. V gave up 1 base and J gave up 1 base, with 10 bases separating them. Germline assignment: CDR1 DFQATT and CDR2 SNEGSKA (reference sequence). The CDR3 protein is CSARAARGNTGELFF. The CDR3 DNA reads TGCAGTGCTAGAGCGGCCAGGGGGAACACCGGGGAGCTGTTTTTT.

This clonotype came up many times. The chain links TRBV7-9 to TRBJ2-1; D gene ambiguous. Germline lookup yields CDR1 SEHNR and CDR2 FQNEAQ (reference sequence). V lost 4 bases and J lost 5, with 6 bases in between. The CDR3 loop spans 12 amino acids. The CDR3 reads CASSSSDNEQFF. Written as DNA, the CDR3 is TGTGCCAGCAGCTCCAGCGACAATGAGCAGTTCTTC.

The chain uses TRBV29-1 and TRBJ2-3; perhaps TRBD1 as D (8 bases). The CDR3 extends over 14 amino acids. The germline gives CDR1 SQVTM, CDR2 ANQGSEA. Between the trimmed V and J ends, which lost 4 bases and 2 bases, there was a span of 13 bases. The CDR3 loop reads CSVGQGRATDTQYF. As DNA, the CDR3 is TGCAGCGTTGGACAGGGGAGGGCCACAGATACGCAGTATTTT.

The V call is TRBV5-6, the J call TRBJ1-1; the D gene is possibly TRBD1 (5 bases). The germline CDR1 and CDR2 sequences are SGHDT and YYEEEE. The CDR3 spans 13 residues. V shed 9 bases and J shed 11 bases, with 23 bases lying between them. The chain's CDR3 is CAMSSGGEGTAFF. The DNA for the CDR3 is TGTGCCATGAGCTCCGGCGGCGAAGGGACGGCTTTCTTT.

This clonotype was observed a few times. This chain connects TRBV3-1 to TRBJ2-1; perhaps TRBD2 as D (6 bases). Germline lookup yields CDR1 LGHDT and CDR2 YNNKEL (reference sequence). The CDR3 extends over 14 amino acids. V lost 4 bases, J lost 9 bases, and 16 bases lay in between. The CDR3 region has the DNA TGTGCCAGCAGCCGCCCCTATTCCGGGGGTGAGCAGTTCTTC. Translating it yields CASSRPYSGGEQFF.

The gene calls are TRBV7-8 and TRBJ2-7; D perhaps matches TRBD2 (6 bases). V lost 5 bases and J lost 1, with 12 bases in between. Germline CDR1 SGHVS, CDR2 FQNEAQ. This CDR3 has 14 amino acids. The chain's CDR3 is CASSPRDSSYEQYV. The CDR3 region has the DNA TGTGCCAGCAGCCCGAGGGACTCATCCTACGAGCAGTACGTC.

This clonotype was seen many times. An end of the junction does not agree with germline; a read error may underlie this. The chain recombines TRBV5-1 with TRBJ2-1; TRBD2 agrees at 7 bases. Germline V gene sequence: CDR1 SGHRS, CDR2 YFSETQ. The CDR3 sequence is 13 residues long. In DNA, the CDR3 is TGTGCCAGCAGTTTACTCGGGGGGAATGAGCAGTTCTTC. It is translated as CASSLLGGNEQFF.

The rearrangement uses TRBV28 and TRBJ1-2; D is uncertain. Germline V gives CDR1 MDHEN, CDR2 SYDVKM. The CDR3 sequence is 14 residues long. Trimming removed 2 bases from V and 6 bases from J, with 13 bases in between. The CDR3 reads CASSLRRAYNGYTF. As DNA, the CDR3 is TGTGCCAGCAGTTTACGACGGGCGTACAATGGCTACACCTTC.

The rearrangement links TRBV5-1 to TRBJ1-5, with TRBD1 matching over 7 bases. The CDR3 has 13 amino acids. V lost 0 bases, J lost 7 bases, and 1 base stayed unmatched. CDR1 and CDR2 (germline): SGHRS, YFSETQ. For the CDR3, the DNA is TGCGCCAGCAGCTTGGTAGGGGGCCAGCCCCAGCATTTT. It encodes CASSLVGGQPQHF.

This clonotype was detected a few times. The chain couples TRBV24-1 to TRBJ1-1; D call uncertain. The CDR3 is made up of 13 amino acids. The ends were cut back, 3 bases at V and 6 bases at J, with 10 bases in the middle. The V gene's germline CDR1 is KGHDR and CDR2 SFDVKD. The CDR3 DNA is TGTGCCACCAGTGATCAAGGGAAAGCTGAAGCTTTCTTT. Residues: CATSDQGKAEAFF.

This clonotype has just a few counts. The chain couples TRBV7-9 to TRBJ2-3; possibly TRBD1 for D (5 bases). V lost 1 base to trimming and J lost 3 bases, with 8 bases between them. The V gene's germline CDR1 is SEHNR and CDR2 FQNEAQ (reference sequence). The CDR3 is 14 amino acids. The CDR3 bases are TGTGCCAGCAGCTTAGGGCGACAGACAGATACGCAGTATTTT. This codes for CASSLGRQTDTQYF.

This clonotype was detected a few times. The chain has TRBV5-5 and TRBJ1-2; D is unclear. The CDR3 consists of 15 residues. The V gene's germline CDR1 is SGHKS and CDR2 YYEKEE (reference sequence). V lost 0 bases and J 8 bases, leaving 17 bases between the germline ends. Here the CDR3 reads CASSLGSTGMYGYTF. In DNA form, the CDR3 reads TGTGCCAGCAGCTTGGGCTCCACGGGGATGTACGGCTACACCTTC.

This clonotype was recorded many times. The chain recombines TRBV7-3 with TRBJ2-1; tentatively, D is TRBD2 (5 bases). Looked up from germline, CDR1 is SGHTA and CDR2 is FQGTGA. The ends were cut back, 2 bases at V and 4 bases at J, with 6 bases in the middle. The CDR3 covers 13 residues. The CDR3 sequence: CASSLSGYNEQFF. CDR3 nucleotide sequence: TGTGCCAGCAGCTTATCGGGGTACAATGAGCAGTTCTTC. The variable domain in full, with the rest retrieved from reference TRBV7-3 and TRBJ2-1, is GAGVSQTPSNKVTEKGKYVELRCDPISGHTALYWYRQSLGQGPEFLIYFQGTGAADDSGLPNDRFFAVRPEGSVSTLKIQRTERGDSAVYLCASSLSGYNEQFFGPGTRLTVL.

This clonotype was found many times. The chain combines TRBV18 with TRBJ2-7; D unclear. Trimming removed 6 bases from V and 2 bases from J, with 11 bases in between. Germline-derived CDR1 and CDR2 are KGHSH and LQKENI. The CDR3 loop spans 13 amino acids. CDR3 coding DNA: TGTGCCAGCTCGGAAACTTCTACCTACGAGCAGTACTTC. This sequence encodes CASSETSTYEQYF.

J is TRBJ2-3 and V is TRBV4-1; possibly TRBD2 for D (6 bases). V was shortened by 4 bases and J by 0 bases, with 17 bases between the two germline ends. The CDR3 sequence is 17 residues long. Germline V gene data show CDR1 as MGHRA and CDR2 as YSYEKL. CDR3 sequence reads: CASSRGPPGGSTDTQYF. The CDR3 DNA is TGCGCCAGCAGCCGAGGCCCTCCCGGGGGTAGCACAGATACGCAGTATTTT.